The next 6 T cell receptor beta chains were all read from a single sample in a study of shared clonotypes between healthy human individuals. Only in-frame clones appear in the TCRdb table, and some are missing; sequencing was by immunoSEQ multiplex PCR. The sample lists roughly 1,000,000 clones, 78% occurring once. What was sequenced was memory CD4+ T cells from PBMCs. Subset here: CD45RA-negative fraction. All receptors come from a man between 18 and 29 years old in good health. Some clones in this sample may be carry-over from other donors' samples.

This clone was recorded only once. V usage is TRBV6-1 and J usage is TRBJ1-3; a weak D match, TRBD1 (5 bases). CDR3 length: 15 residues. Trimming pared 2 bases from V and 5 bases from J, leaving 13 bases between. The germline V gene has CDR1 MNHNS and CDR2 SASEGT. CDR3 residues: CASSENGGGRNTIYF. DNA of the CDR3: TGTGCCAGCAGTGAAAACGGGGGGGGAAGAAACACCATATATTTT.

This chain connects TRBV5-6 to TRBJ1-2; D not certain. CDR1 is SGHDT, CDR2 YYEEEE, per germline. V lost 7 bases and J 7 bases, leaving 17 bases between the germline ends. The CDR3 is made up of 13 amino acids. The DNA for the CDR3 is TGTGCCAGCTCACCCCGGTCCAATCGTGGCTACACCTTC. Translated, it gives CASSPRSNRGYTF.

The chain combines TRBV11-2 with TRBJ2-5; the D gene is possibly TRBD1 (6 bases). The CDR3 contains 16 residues. The V end lost 5 bases, the J end lost 5 bases, and 21 bases lay between the germline ends. Per the germline V gene, CDR1 is SGHAT and CDR2 is FQNNGV. CDR3 protein: CASSLSIRGKGETQYF. CDR3 bases: TGTGCCAGCAGCCTATCTATCAGGGGCAAGGGGGAGACCCAGTACTTC.

The chain uses TRBV7-3 and TRBJ2-1; D possibly uses TRBD1 or TRBD2 (6 bases each). Deletions cut 1 base from V and 7 bases from J, with 14 bases between. Germline-derived CDR1 and CDR2 are SGHTA and FQGTGA. This CDR3 comprises 15 residues. The CDR3 bases are TGTGCCAGCAGCTTAAACGGGAGAGGGGGTAATGAGCAGTTCTTC. As protein: CASSLNGRGGNEQFF. The full variable domain, completed using reference TRBV7-3 and TRBJ2-1, is GAGVSQTPSNKVTEKGKYVELRCDPISGHTALYWYRQSLGQGPEFLIYFQGTGAADDSGLPNDRFFAVRPEGSVSTLKIQRTERGDSAVYLCASSLNGRGGNEQFFGPGTRLTVL.

This chain uses TRBV4-3 with TRBJ2-3; D call uncertain. V was pared by 4 bases and J by 3 bases, with 11 bases between. In germline, CDR1 is LGHNA, CDR2 YSLEER. CDR3 size: 14 residues. CDR3 in amino acids: CASSRGPGTDTQYF. CDR3 DNA: TGCGCCAGCAGCCGAGGCCCCGGGACAGATACGCAGTATTTT.

A word on this clone: The sample has other DNA sequences that encode this CDR3 too. CDR3 DNA sequence: TGCGCCAGCAGCTCGGACCGAGGAAATGAGCAGTTCTTC. This codes for CASSSDRGNEQFF. V gene TRBV5-1 combines with J gene TRBJ2-1, with D unresolved. Germline-derived CDR1 and CDR2 are SGHRS and YFSETQ. The CDR3 extends over 13 amino acids. Between the trimmed V and J ends, which lost 3 bases and 7 bases, there was a span of 11 bases.